The 5 T cell receptor beta chains reported below all come from one sample, sequenced in a study of blood T cell repertoires in COVID-19. Assay used: immunoSEQ multiplex PCR; TCRdb lists only in-frame clones, some missing. The repertoire has 470,000 or so clones, 70% to 90% of them found once; the top ten carry 3% to 4%. The specimen sequenced was peripheral blood. These receptors were obtained from a human donor in a cohort sampled during active COVID-19.

This chain joins TRBV7-2 and TRBJ2-7; the D gene is possibly TRBD2 (7 bases). CDR1 is SGHTA and CDR2 is FQGNSA in the germline V gene. Between the trimmed V and J ends, which lost 1 base and 1 base, there was a span of 11 bases. The CDR3 has 15 residues. CDR3 residues: CASSLEGGVSYEQYF. In DNA, the CDR3 is TGTGCCAGCAGCTTAGAAGGGGGGGTTTCCTACGAGCAGTACTTC.

The rearrangement links TRBV5-6 to TRBJ2-7; 14 bases match TRBD2. From germline, CDR1 is SGHDT and CDR2 YYEEEE. The CDR3 sequence is 18 residues long. The J segment lost 7 bases and the V segment lost 0 bases, leaving 12 bases of the junction unmatched. CDR3 residues: CASSLGLAGGPSLREQYF. For the CDR3, the DNA is TGTGCCAGCAGCTTGGGACTAGCGGGAGGGCCCTCACTTCGGGAGCAGTACTTC.

This sequence joins TRBV9 and TRBJ1-3; D might be TRBD1 (5 bases). Trimming took 4 bases from V and 2 from J, leaving 13 bases between them. CDR1 is SGDLS and CDR2 is YYNGEE in the germline V gene. CDR3 length equals 15 residues. The DNA for the CDR3 is TGTGCCAGCAGCCCCCGGGCAGGGCCTGGAAACACCATATATTTT. As protein: CASSPRAGPGNTIYF.

The rearrangement joins TRBV7-9 to TRBJ1-6, with 12 nucleotides matching TRBD1. V shed 3 bases, J shed 5 bases, and the junction held 5 bases outside the gene matches. CDR1 is SEHNR, CDR2 FQNEAQ, per germline (reference sequence). The CDR3 length is 17 residues. Here the CDR3 DNA reads TGTGCCAGCAGCTTGGGGACAGGGGGCTTGGATAATTCACCCCTCCACTTT. Translation gives CASSLGTGGLDNSPLHF.

This chain links TRBV2 with TRBJ2-2; 12 positions match TRBD1. The junction had 6 bases not matched to a gene; V was cut back by 4 bases and J by 0 bases. The CDR3 spans 18 residues. Looked up from germline, CDR1 is SNHLY and CDR2 is FYNNEI. The CDR3 is CASSAGTGGSTNTGELFF. The CDR3 nucleotides read TGTGCCAGCAGTGCCGGGACAGGGGGCTCTACGAACACCGGGGAGCTGTTTTTT. Full variable domain (missing parts from reference TRBV2 and TRBJ2-2): EPEVTQTPSHQVTQMGQEVILRCVPISNHLYFYWYRQILGQKVEFLVSFYNNEISEKSEIFDDQFSVERPDGSNFTLKIRSTKLEDSAMYFCASSAGTGGSTNTGELFFGEGSRLTVL.